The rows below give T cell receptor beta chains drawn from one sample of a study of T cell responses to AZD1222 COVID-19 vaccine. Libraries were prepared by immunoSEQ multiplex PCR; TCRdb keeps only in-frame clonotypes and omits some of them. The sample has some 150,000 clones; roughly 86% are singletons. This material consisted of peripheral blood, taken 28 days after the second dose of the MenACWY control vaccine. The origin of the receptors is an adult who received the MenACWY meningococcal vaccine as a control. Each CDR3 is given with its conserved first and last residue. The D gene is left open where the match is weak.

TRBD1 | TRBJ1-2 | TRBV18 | CASSLTGNYGYTF
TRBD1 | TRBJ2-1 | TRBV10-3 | CAISPTGSPYNEQFF
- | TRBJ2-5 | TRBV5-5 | CASSFEAAETQYF
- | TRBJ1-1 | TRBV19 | CASSIGDTNTEAFF
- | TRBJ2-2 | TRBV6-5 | CASRGRNTGELFF
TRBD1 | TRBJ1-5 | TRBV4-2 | CASSQRQGGNQPQHF
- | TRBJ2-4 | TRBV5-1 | CASSFVQAGKNIQYF
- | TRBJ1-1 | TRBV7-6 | CASSLEPGHMNTEAFF
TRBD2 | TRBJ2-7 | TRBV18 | CASSPRKAGESYEQYF
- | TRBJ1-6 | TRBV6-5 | CASSYLSGVRNSPLHF
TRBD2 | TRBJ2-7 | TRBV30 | CAWSVPWGGVRNEQYF
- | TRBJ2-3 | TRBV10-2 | CASSRGIGTDTQYF
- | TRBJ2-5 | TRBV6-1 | CASSEGRRSTGKTQYF
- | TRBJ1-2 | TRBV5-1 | CASSLASGEGYTF
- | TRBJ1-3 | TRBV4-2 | CASSQSVQSEGNTIYF
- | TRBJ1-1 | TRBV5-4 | CASSLEGTSVGAFF
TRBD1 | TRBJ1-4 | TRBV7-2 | CASSLAGQGATNEKLFF
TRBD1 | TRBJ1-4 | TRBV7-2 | CASSPEQGALGEKLFF
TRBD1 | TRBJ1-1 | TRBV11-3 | CATSRDRDLTEAFF
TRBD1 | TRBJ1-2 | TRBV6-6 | CASSPPGAFKPDRAGYGYTF
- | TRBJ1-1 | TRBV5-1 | CASSLLGIGTEAFF
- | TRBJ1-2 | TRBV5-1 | CASSILGGRNYGYTF
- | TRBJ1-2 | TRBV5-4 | CASGPGGITNYGYTF
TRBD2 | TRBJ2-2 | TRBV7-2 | CASSFIVPQLAGGTGELFF
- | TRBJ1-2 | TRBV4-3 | CASSQGLPSRGYTF
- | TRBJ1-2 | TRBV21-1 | CASSKVNSQNGYTF
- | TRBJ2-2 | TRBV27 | CASSFRGPTNTGELFF
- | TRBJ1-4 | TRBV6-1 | CASSEARIPEKLFF
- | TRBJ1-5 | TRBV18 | CASSRQDNQPQHF